The subject of this entry is one TCR beta chain. What this receptor recognizes is not known. Qualities for individual bases were not recorded, and no much larger clone is one base off. Amplification of TCR beta CDR3 regions was carried out from RNA transcripts. The first round of RT-PCR for the TCR CDR3 was performed with the HTBI primer set and the Qiagen OneStep RT-PCR kit. A second multiplex PCR round built the libraries, followed by size selection and purification. The libraries were sequenced on an Illumina HiSeq2000 using paired-end 100 bp reads. In the source study's methods: SOAPnuke was used to process the raw data, throwing out any read that contained adapters or uncalled bases, had a mean Phred below 15, or lacked an exact constant-primer or identifier match. High-quality paired reads were merged with COPE v1.2.5, and unique nucleotide sequences were defined as clonotypes. MiTCR v1.1 was used to align the clonotypes against IMGT TRBV, TRBD and TRBJ reference segments. The analysis included only V-J combinations with a frequency above 0.0001, which together covered roughly 99% of the repertoires. A TCS score was defined as the ratio of F50 (clonal expansion) to E x V (chaos), with BLOSUM62-based TCRdist applied between CDR3 peptides within each V-J. Welch's t-statistics and random forest reduced just over 500 V-J features to 10 to 15, which were used in a naive Bayes classifier (R e1071). The public reads were reanalyzed by TCRdb: fastp trimming at Q25, MiXCR alignment, in-frame beta chains only. Every entry covers one CDR3 protein and lists the most common genes and DNA from its rows. The V and J calls follow TCRdb's processing rather than the paper's. The sample includes fewer than 550,000 distinct CDR3 sequences, with about 24% observed a single time. Roughly 12% of the sample is taken by the ten largest.

The data belong to a study of T cells in Graves' hyperthyroidism and ophthalmopathy (dated by TCRdb to the late 2010s). Turning to the overall study: Peripheral blood samples were taken at the time of initial diagnosis, prior to any treatment. The study also compared thyroid tissue and blood T-cell repertoires from more than five Graves' hyperthyroidism patients. The paper describes TCR Vbeta CDR3 sequencing of roughly 130 peripheral blood samples, made up of under 50 ophthalmopathy patients, over 70 hyperthyroidism patients and 17 progressor patients. An independent validation cohort of around 19 hyperthyroidism patients and approximately 17 patients who later progressed to ophthalmopathy tested prospective prediction of ophthalmopathy. TCR V-J signatures able to tell the groups apart were searched for in a discovery cohort of 90 to 100 patients, of whom roughly 42 had Graves' ophthalmopathy and 57 had stable Graves' hyperthyroidism. For training and testing, the 80 to 100 patients in the discovery cohort were randomly divided in a 7:3 ratio. Following sampling, methimazole starting at 30 mg daily was given to hyperthyroidism patients, and high-dose intravenous methylprednisolone was given to ophthalmopathy patients.

Germline trimming: 2 bases from V, 2 bases from J; junction bases outside gene matches: 7. The germline V gene encodes CDR1 MGHRA and CDR2 YSYEKL. From the cysteine through the phenylalanine, the CDR3 covers 16 amino acids. Of the read, only the CDR3 DNA is kept; its 48 bases are in frame from base 1. Here is what the overall study found, with its caveats: A model built on a 13 V-J signature distinguished ophthalmopathy from stable hyperthyroidism, reaching around 87% sensitivity and under 84% specificity in cross-validation and 80%/75% in testing. In validation, progression to ophthalmopathy was predicted by the model with 55% to 71% sensitivity and 72% to 85% specificity, a median of around 5.9 months before onset. Most expanded thyroid clonotypes (frequency above 0.001) were also detected in blood, a finding suggesting that blood repertoires may reflect thyroid immune responses. Sample size was not statistically predetermined, and investigators were not blinded to group allocation.

Moderately to severely active disease, a Clinical Activity Score of at least 3, a NOSPECS grade of at least 4, and a duration under 3 months were present in ophthalmopathy patients. The study excluded patients with uncontrolled infections, other autoimmune diseases, pregnancy or lactation. Clinical symptoms, serum thyroxine and TRAb, thyroid ultrasound, and orbital computed tomography formed the basis for the diagnoses. PBMCs were isolated from 8 to 10 ml of fresh peripheral blood by Ficoll-Paque density gradient centrifugation. Total RNA was extracted with Trizol reagent, and quality was checked on an Agilent 2100 Bioanalyzer.

This receptor chain uses TRBV4-1 and TRBJ2-5; 8 middle bases align to TRBD2. Sample: blood. The receptor's source is a young woman with Graves' ophthalmopathy. The DNA reads as follows: TGCGCCAGCAGCCAACAGGGACTAGTGAGACAAGAGACCCAGTACTTC. Its protein product is CASSQQGLVRQETQYF.